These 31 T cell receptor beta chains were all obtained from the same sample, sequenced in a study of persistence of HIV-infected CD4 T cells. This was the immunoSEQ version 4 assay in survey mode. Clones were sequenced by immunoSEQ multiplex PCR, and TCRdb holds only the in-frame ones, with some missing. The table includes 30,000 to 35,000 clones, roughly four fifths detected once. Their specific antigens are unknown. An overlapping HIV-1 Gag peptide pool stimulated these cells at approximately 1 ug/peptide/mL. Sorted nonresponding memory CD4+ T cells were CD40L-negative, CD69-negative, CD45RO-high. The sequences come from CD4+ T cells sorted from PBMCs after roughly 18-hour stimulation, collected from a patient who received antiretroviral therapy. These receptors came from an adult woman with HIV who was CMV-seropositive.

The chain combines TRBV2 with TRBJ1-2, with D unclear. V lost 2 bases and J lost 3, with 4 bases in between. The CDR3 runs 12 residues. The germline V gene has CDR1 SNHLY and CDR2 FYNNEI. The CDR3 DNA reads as TGTGCCAGCAGTGAACTGTACTATGGCTACACCTTC. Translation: CASSELYYGYTF. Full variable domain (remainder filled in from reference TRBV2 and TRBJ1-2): EPEVTQTPSHQVTQMGQEVILRCVPISNHLYFYWYRQILGQKVEFLVSFYNNEISEKSEIFDDQFSVERPDGSNFTLKIRSTKLEDSAMYFCASSELYYGYTFGSGTRLTVV.

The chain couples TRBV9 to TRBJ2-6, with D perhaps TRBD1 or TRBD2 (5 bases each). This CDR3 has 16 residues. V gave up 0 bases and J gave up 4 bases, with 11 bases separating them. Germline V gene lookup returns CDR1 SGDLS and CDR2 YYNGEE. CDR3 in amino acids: CASSVGLGVGANVLTF. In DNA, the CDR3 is TGTGCCAGCAGCGTAGGGTTGGGGGTCGGGGCCAACGTCCTGACTTTC.

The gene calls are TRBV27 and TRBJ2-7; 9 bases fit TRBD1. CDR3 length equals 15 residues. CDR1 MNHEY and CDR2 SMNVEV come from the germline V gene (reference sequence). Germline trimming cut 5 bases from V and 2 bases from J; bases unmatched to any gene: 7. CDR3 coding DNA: TGTGCCAGCAGTCTCGGACAGGGGTTAACCTACGAGCAGTACTTC. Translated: CASSLGQGLTYEQYF.

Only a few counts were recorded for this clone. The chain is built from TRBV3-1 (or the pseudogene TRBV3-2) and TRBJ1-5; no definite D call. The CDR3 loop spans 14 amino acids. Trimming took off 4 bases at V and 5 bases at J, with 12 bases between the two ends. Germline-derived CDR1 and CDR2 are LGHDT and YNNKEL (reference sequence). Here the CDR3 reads CASSLTQNDQPQHF. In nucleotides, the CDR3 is TGTGCCAGCAGCCTGACCCAGAACGATCAGCCCCAGCATTTT.

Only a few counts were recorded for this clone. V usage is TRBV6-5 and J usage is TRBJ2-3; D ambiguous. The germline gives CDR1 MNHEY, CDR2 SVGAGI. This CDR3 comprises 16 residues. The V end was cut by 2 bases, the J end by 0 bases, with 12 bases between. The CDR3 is CASSYGSFVSTDTQYF. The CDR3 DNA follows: TGTGCCAGCAGTTACGGCTCCTTTGTCAGCACAGATACGCAGTATTTT.

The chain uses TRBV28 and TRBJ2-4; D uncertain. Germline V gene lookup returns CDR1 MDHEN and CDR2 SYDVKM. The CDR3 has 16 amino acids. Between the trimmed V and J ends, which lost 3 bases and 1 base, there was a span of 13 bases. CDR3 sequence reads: CASSLAQTLAKNIQYF. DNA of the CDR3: TGTGCCAGCAGTTTGGCACAAACCCTGGCCAAAAACATTCAGTACTTC.

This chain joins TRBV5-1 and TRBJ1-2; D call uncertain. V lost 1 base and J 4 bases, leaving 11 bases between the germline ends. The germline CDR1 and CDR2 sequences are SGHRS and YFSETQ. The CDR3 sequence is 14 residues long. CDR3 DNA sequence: TGCGCCAGCAGCTTGCAACGCTTGGGCTATGGCTACACCTTC. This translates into CASSLQRLGYGYTF.

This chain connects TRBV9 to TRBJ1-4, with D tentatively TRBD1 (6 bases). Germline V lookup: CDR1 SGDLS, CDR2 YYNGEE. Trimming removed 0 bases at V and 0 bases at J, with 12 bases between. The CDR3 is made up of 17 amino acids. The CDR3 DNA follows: TGTGCCAGCAGCGTAGGAATCGGGACAACAACTAATGAAAAACTGTTTTTT. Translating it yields CASSVGIGTTTNEKLFF.

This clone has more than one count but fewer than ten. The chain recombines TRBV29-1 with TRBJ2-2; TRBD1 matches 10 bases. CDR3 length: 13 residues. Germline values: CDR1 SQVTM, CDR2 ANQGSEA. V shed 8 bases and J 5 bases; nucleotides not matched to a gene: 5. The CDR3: CSLGQGRTGELFF. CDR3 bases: TGCAGCCTGGGACAGGGGAGAACCGGGGAGCTGTTTTTT.

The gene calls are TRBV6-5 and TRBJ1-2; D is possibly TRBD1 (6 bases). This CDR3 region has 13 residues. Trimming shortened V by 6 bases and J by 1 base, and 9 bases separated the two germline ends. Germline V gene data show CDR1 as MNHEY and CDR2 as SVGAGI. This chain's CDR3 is CASRGGLNYGYTF. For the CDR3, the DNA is TGTGCCAGCAGGGGGGGGCTTAACTATGGCTACACCTTC.

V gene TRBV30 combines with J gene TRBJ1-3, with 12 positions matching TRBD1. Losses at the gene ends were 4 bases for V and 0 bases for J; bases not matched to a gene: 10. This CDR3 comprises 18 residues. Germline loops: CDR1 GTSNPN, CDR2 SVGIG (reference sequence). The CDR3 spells CAWTPGQGATHSGNTIYF. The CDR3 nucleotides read TGTGCCTGGACTCCGGGACAGGGGGCGACCCACTCTGGAAACACCATATATTTT.

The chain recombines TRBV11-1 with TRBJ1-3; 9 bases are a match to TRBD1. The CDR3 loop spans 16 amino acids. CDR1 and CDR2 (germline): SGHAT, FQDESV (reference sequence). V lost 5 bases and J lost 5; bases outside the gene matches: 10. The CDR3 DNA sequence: TGTGCCAGCAGCCTACATCCGGGACAGGGACGAAACACCATATATTTT. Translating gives CASSLHPGQGRNTIYF. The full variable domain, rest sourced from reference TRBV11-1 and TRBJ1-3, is EAEVAQSPRYKITEKSQAVAFWCDPISGHATLYWYRQILGQGPELLVQFQDESVVDDSQLPKDRFSAERLKGVDSTLKIQPAELGDSAMYLCASSLHPGQGRNTIYFGEGSWLTVV.

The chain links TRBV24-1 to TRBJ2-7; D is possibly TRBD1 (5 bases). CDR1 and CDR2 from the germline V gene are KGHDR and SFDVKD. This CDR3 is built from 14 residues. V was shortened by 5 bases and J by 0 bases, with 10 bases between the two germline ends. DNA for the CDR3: TGTGCCACCAGTGCCGACCAGGGCTCCTACGAGCAGTACTTC. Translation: CATSADQGSYEQYF.

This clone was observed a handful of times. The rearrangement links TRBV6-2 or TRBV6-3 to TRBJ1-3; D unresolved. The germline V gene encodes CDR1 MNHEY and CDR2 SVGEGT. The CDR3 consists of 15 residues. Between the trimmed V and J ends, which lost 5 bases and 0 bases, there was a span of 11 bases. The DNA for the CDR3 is TGTGCCAGCAGTATTCATTCAAGCTCTGGAAACACCATATATTTT. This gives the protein CASSIHSSSGNTIYF.

The CDR3 DNA is TGTGCCAGCAGCCTCCAGGGGAGGGGGCAAGAGACCCAGTACTTC. This translates into CASSLQGRGQETQYF. The chain couples TRBV3-1 (or the pseudogene TRBV3-2) to TRBJ2-5, with D possibly being TRBD2 (7 bases). Germline values: CDR1 LGHDT, CDR2 YNNKEL (reference sequence). The CDR3 loop spans 15 amino acids. V was cut by 4 bases and J by 2 bases, with 14 bases left in between.

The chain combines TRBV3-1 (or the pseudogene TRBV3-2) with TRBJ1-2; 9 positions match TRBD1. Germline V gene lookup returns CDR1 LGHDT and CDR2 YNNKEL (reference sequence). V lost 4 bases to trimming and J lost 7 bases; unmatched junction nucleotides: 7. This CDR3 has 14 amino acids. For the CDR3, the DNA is TGTGCCAGCAGCCCCGGACAGGGGTCGTTTGGCTACACCTTC. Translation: CASSPGQGSFGYTF.

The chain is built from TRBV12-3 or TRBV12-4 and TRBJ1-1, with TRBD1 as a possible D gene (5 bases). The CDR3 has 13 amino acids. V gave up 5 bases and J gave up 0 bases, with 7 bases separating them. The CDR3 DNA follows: TGTGCCAGCAGTCTACAGGTGAACACTGAAGCTTTCTTT. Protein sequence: CASSLQVNTEAFF.

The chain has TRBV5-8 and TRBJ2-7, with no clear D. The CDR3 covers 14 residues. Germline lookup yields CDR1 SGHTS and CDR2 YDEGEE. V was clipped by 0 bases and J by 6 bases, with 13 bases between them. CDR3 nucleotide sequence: TGTGCCAGCAGCTTGGGTTGGACCCAGCGCGAGCAGTACTTC. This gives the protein CASSLGWTQREQYF. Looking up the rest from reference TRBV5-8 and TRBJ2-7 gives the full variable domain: EAGVTQSPTHLIKTRGQQATLRCSPISGHTSVYWYQQALGLGLQFLLWYDEGEERNRGNFPPRFSGRQFPNYSSELNVNALELEDSALYLCASSLGWTQREQYFGPGTRLTVT.

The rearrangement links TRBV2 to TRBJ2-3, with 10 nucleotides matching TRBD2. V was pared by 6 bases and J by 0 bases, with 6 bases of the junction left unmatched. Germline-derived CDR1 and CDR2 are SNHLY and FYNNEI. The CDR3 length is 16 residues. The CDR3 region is CASRRLAGTSTDTQYF. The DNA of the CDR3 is TGTGCCAGCAGACGACTAGCGGGTACAAGCACAGATACGCAGTATTTT.

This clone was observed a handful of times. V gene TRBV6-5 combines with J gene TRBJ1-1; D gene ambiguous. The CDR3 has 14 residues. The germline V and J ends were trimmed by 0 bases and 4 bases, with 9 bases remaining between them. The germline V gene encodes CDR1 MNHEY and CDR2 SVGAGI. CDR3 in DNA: TGTGCCAGCAGTTACTCGTTACGTGGCACTGAAGCTTTCTTT. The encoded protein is CASSYSLRGTEAFF.

CDR3 residues: CASSPRQAGYTF. CDR3 coding DNA: TGTGCCAGCAGCCCACGACAGGCTGGCTACACCTTC. The V gene is TRBV7-9, the J gene TRBJ1-2, with D possibly TRBD1 on 6 matching bases. The germline V and J ends were trimmed by 5 bases and 7 bases, with 11 bases remaining between them. This CDR3 has 12 residues. Germline-derived CDR1 and CDR2 are SEHNR and FQNEAQ (reference sequence).

CDR3 DNA: TGTGCCAGCAGCTTAGATCAGGCGGGTTCCACTGAAGCTTTCTTT. Its protein product is CASSLDQAGSTEAFF. The chain has TRBV11-3 and TRBJ1-1, with no clear D. V shed 0 bases and J shed 4 bases, with 12 bases lying between them. The V gene's germline CDR1 is SGHNT and CDR2 YENEEA. The CDR3 covers 15 residues.

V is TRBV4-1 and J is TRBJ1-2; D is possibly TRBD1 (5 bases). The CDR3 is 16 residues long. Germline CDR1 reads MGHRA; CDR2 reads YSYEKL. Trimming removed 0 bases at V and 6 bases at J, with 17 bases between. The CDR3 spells CASSQESRAFGNGYTF. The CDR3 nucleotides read TGCGCCAGCAGCCAAGAAAGCAGGGCATTTGGTAATGGCTACACCTTC.

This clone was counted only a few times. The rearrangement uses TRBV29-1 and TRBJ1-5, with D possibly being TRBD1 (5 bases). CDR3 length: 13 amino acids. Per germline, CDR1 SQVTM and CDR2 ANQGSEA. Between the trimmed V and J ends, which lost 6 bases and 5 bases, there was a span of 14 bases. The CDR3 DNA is TGCAGCGTGGGGGAAAGGGGAGATCAGCCCCAGCATTTT. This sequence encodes CSVGERGDQPQHF.

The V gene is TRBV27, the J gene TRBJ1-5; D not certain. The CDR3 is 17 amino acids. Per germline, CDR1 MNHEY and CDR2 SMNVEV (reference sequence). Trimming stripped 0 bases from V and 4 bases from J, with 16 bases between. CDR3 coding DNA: TGTGCCAGCAGTTTATCGTTCCCCGGAGGCAGAAATCAGCCCCAGCATTTT. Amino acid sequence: CASSLSFPGGRNQPQHF.

CDR3 nucleotides: TGTGCCAGCAGCTTAACAGGGGAGCTGCAGGGTTCACCCCTCCACTTT. Amino acids: CASSLTGELQGSPLHF. V and J are TRBV13 and TRBJ1-6; 7 bases fit TRBD1. The CDR3 contains 16 residues. From germline, CDR1 is PRHDT and CDR2 FYEKMQ (reference sequence). The J segment lost 9 bases and the V segment lost 2 bases, leaving 10 bases of the junction unmatched.

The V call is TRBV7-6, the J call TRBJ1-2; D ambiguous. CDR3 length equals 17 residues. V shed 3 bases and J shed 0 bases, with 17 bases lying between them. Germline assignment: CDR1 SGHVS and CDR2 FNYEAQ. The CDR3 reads CASSFGGRNAANYGYTF. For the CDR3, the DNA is TGTGCCAGCAGCTTCGGAGGCAGAAACGCCGCTAACTATGGCTACACCTTC.

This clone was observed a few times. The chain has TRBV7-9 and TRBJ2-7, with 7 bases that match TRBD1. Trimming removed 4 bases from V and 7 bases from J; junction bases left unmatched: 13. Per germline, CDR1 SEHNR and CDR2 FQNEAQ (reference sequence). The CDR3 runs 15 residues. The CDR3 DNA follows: TGTGCCAGCAGCTCGAGACAGGGAAGAGGTTCAGAGCAGTACTTC. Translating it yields CASSSRQGRGSEQYF.

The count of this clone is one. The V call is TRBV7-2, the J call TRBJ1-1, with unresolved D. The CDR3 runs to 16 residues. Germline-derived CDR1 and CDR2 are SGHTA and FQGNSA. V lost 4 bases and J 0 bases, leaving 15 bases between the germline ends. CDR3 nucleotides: TGTGCCAGCAGCTCCTTCGTCGGGCAGATGAACACTGAAGCTTTCTTT. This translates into CASSSFVGQMNTEAFF.

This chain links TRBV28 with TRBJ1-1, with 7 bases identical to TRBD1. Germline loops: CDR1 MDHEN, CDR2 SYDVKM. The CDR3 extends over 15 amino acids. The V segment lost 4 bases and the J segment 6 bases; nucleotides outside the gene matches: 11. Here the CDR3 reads CASSSPQGGDAEAFF. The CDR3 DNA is TGTGCCAGCAGTTCTCCCCAGGGGGGAGATGCTGAAGCTTTCTTT.

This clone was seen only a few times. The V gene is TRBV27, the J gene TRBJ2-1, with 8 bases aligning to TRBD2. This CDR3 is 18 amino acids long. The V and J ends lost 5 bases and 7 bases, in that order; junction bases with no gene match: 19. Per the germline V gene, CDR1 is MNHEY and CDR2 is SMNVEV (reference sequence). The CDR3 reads CASSPPTAGGGRFNEQFF. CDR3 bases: TGTGCCAGCAGTCCTCCTACGGCCGGGGGGGGACGATTTAATGAGCAGTTCTTC.